The clone carrying this TCR beta chain has at least ten counts. TCRdb redid the calling of the 5' RACE reads with MiXCR, one entry per CDR3 protein. The sample yields 35,000 to 45,000 distinct CDR3 sequences, roughly a fifth seen once. After removal of 4 bases from V and 2 bases from J, the junction contained 6 bases not matched to a gene. The CDR3 has 17 residues. The germline V gene has CDR1 MNHEY and CDR2 SMNVEV (reference sequence). Cells sorted as Tregs were CD4+, CD25+ and CD127-/low. V usage is TRBV27 and J usage is TRBJ2-1; TRBD2 matches at 12 bases. This clonotype originated in a female donor with breast cancer. The specimen sequenced was Tregs sorted from a lymph node. The CDR3 sequence is CASSSPTSGSTYNEQFF. CDR3 coding DNA: TGTGCCAGCAGTTCTCCGACTAGCGGGAGTACCTACAATGAGCAGTTCTTC.